This T cell receptor beta chain originates from a study of identical twins. TCRdb passed the 5' RACE reads through MiXCR, listing each CDR3 protein once. The table lists about 340,000 distinct CDR3 sequences, roughly an eighth of them singletons. J was trimmed by 1 base and V by 5 bases; bases with no gene match: 4. CDR3 length equals 14 residues. The germline gives CDR1 SQVTM, CDR2 ANQGSEA. This clonotype was seen ten or more times. The same data also went into a second study, on yellow fever vaccine responses in identical twins. That paper notes: The T cell response to vaccination in identical twins was reportedly partly convergent and partly personalized.

This sequence joins TRBV29-1 and TRBJ2-2, with TRBD1 matching over 7 bases. Sequencing was carried out using CD8+ T cells sorted from blood. The sequence came from a woman aged 18-29 years in good health. The CDR3 DNA sequence: TGCAGCGTTCAGACAGGGATGAACACCGGGGAGCTGTTTTTT. Its translation is CSVQTGMNTGELFF.